This T cell receptor (beta chain) was sequenced during a study of CD8+ T cells in alopecia areata. Study-level background: Those treated were given oral tofacitinib at 5 to 10 mg twice daily. Once tofacitinib had been taken for 6 to 18 months, 6 months off drug followed.

It was cDNA, reverse transcribed from extracted RNA, that served as the sequencing template. Only in-frame clones appear in the TCRdb table, and some are missing; sequencing was by immunoSEQ multiplex PCR. In the table there are approximately 140,000 clones, around 47% of which are singletons. The CDR3 loop spans 14 amino acids. The germline V and J ends were trimmed by 4 bases and 0 bases, with 10 bases remaining between them. CDR1 and CDR2 from the germline V gene are LGHNA and YNFKEQ. This chain joins TRBV4-2 and TRBJ2-7; D is perhaps TRBD2 (6 bases). The sequencing sample was made of CD4+ T cells sorted from blood. The TCR was taken from a human donor with alopecia areata. The CDR3 DNA reads as TGTGCCAGCAGCCTGGGACTTGCCTCCTACGAGCAGTACTTC. Protein product: CASSLGLASYEQYF.